The 25 T cell receptor beta chains presented below share a single source sample, sequenced in a study of OX40 agonist ivuxolimab in advanced cancers. Profiled with immunoSEQ multiplex PCR; TCRdb holds only in-frame clones, not every one. Here the sample spans tens of thousands of clones, roughly 80% being singletons. The sequencing here drew on CD4+ or CD8+ T cells sorted from blood, taken in a trial of the OX40 agonist ivuxolimab. The source is an adult with an advanced solid tumor such as melanoma, head and neck, liver or kidney cancer.

The gene calls are TRBV10-3 and TRBJ1-2; D not resolved. The germline V and J ends were trimmed by 4 bases and 5 bases, with 11 bases remaining between them. The CDR3 has 13 residues. Germline V gives CDR1 ENHRY, CDR2 SYGVKD. This CDR3 reads CAISATGRYGYTF. The DNA of the CDR3 is TGTGCCATCAGTGCGACGGGTCGTTATGGCTACACCTTC.

This chain links TRBV20-1 with TRBJ2-5; 8 nucleotides align to TRBD2. The trim removed 5 bases at V and 6 bases at J, leaving 2 bases unmatched. Germline-derived CDR1 and CDR2 are DFQATT and SNEGSKA (reference sequence). The CDR3 sequence is 11 residues long. This chain's CDR3 is CSAGTRQTQYF. CDR3 DNA sequence: TGCAGTGCTGGGACTAGGCAGACCCAGTACTTC.

CDR3 protein: CASSQGTGTYGYTF. For the CDR3, the DNA is TGTGCCAGCAGCCAGGGGACAGGAACCTATGGCTACACCTTC. V and J are TRBV7-9 and TRBJ1-2; 8 positions match TRBD1. This CDR3 has 14 residues. The junction had 6 bases not matched to a gene; V was cut back by 5 bases and J by 4 bases. Germline loops: CDR1 SEHNR, CDR2 FQNEAQ (reference sequence).

There are a few counts of this clone. This chain connects TRBV5-4 to TRBJ1-4, with D maybe TRBD1 (5 bases). In germline, CDR1 is SGHNT, CDR2 YYREEE (reference sequence). V lost 4 bases and J lost 5, with 15 bases in between. This CDR3 is built from 15 residues. DNA of the CDR3: TGTGCCAGCAGCCGGGGCGGTGCAGAAAATGAAAAACTGTTTTTT. It is translated as CASSRGGAENEKLFF.

The chain employs TRBV5-6 and TRBJ2-7, with 13 bases matching TRBD2. Looked up from germline, CDR1 is SGHDT and CDR2 is YYEEEE. The CDR3 has 15 residues. Trimming removed 4 bases from V and 0 bases from J; junction bases left unmatched: 1. CDR3 protein: CASSGTSGASYEQYF. The DNA for the CDR3 is TGTGCCAGCAGCGGGACTAGCGGGGCCTCCTACGAGCAGTACTTC. The full variable domain, its missing parts supplied by reference TRBV5-6 and TRBJ2-7, is DAGVTQSPTHLIKTRGQQVTLRCSPKSGHDTVSWYQQALGQGPQFIFQYYEEEERQRGNFPDRFSGHQFPNYSSELNVNALLLGDSALYLCASSGTSGASYEQYFGPGTRLTVT.

The V gene is TRBV9, the J gene TRBJ2-5; no clear D gene. V dropped 0 bases and J dropped 1 base, with 4 bases sitting between them. The CDR3 contains 13 residues. Germline CDR1 and CDR2: SGDLS and YYNGEE. CDR3 bases: TGTGCCAGCAGCGTAGTCGGCCAAGAGACCCAGTACTTC. This encodes CASSVVGQETQYF.

The J gene is TRBJ2-1, the V gene TRBV5-1; 9 nucleotides agree with TRBD1. Per the germline V gene, CDR1 is SGHRS and CDR2 is YFSETQ. The CDR3 has 12 amino acids. V was clipped by 4 bases and J by 13 bases; unmatched bases: 6. The DNA of the CDR3 is TGCGCCAGCAGCATGGGACAGGGACCACAGTTCTTC. This codes for CASSMGQGPQFF.

The chain combines TRBV9 with TRBJ2-2; D is tentatively TRBD1 or TRBD2 (5 bases each). Looked up from germline, CDR1 is SGDLS and CDR2 is YYNGEE. Deletions cut 6 bases from V and 6 bases from J, with 18 bases between. The CDR3 spans 15 residues. CDR3 protein: CASTLGPGGPGELFF. In DNA, the CDR3 is TGTGCCAGCACATTGGGGCCTGGGGGTCCCGGGGAGCTGTTTTTT.

The chain uses TRBV4-2 and TRBJ2-2; 7 bases fit TRBD1. This CDR3 spans 20 amino acids. Germline CDR1 is LGHNA and CDR2 is YNFKEQ. J was trimmed by 6 bases and V by 5 bases; bases with no gene match: 24. This CDR3 is CASSGNSQGDPLQSAGELFF. DNA of the CDR3: TGTGCCAGCAGCGGGAATTCTCAGGGGGACCCCCTTCAGTCAGCCGGGGAGCTGTTTTTT.

V is TRBV7-8 and J is TRBJ2-3; 11 bases map to TRBD2. Per the germline V gene, CDR1 is SGHVS and CDR2 is FQNEAQ. The CDR3 spans 17 residues. V dropped 1 base and J dropped 2; count of bases not matched to a gene: 5. The DNA of the CDR3 is TGTGCCAGCAGCTTAGGGGTAGCGGGGGGGACCACAGATACGCAGTATTTT. Translated: CASSLGVAGGTTDTQYF. The full variable domain, its missing parts supplied by reference TRBV7-8 and TRBJ2-3, is GAGVSQSPRYKVAKRGQDVALRCDPISGHVSLFWYQQALGQGPEFLTYFQNEAQLDKSGLPSDRFFAERPEGSVSTLKIQRTQQEDSAVYLCASSLGVAGGTTDTQYFGPGTRLTVL.

The V gene is TRBV7-8, the J gene TRBJ2-3, with 9 bases matching TRBD1. This CDR3 contains 15 residues. Germline CDR1 reads SGHVS; CDR2 reads FQNEAQ. With 4 bases clipped from V and 4 bases from J, the junction kept 6 bases outside the gene matches. The CDR3 loop is CASSYGQGPADTQYF. CDR3 nucleotide sequence: TGTGCCAGCAGCTATGGACAGGGGCCAGCAGATACGCAGTATTTT.

The chain couples TRBV7-3 to TRBJ1-6; D is ambiguous. The germline gives CDR1 SGHTA, CDR2 FQGTGA. The V end lost 1 base, the J end lost 8 bases, and 6 bases lay between the germline ends. This CDR3 has 13 residues. The CDR3 nucleotides are TGTGCCAGCAGCTTAATCTGGGATTCACCCCTCCACTTT. Translating gives CASSLIWDSPLHF.

J is TRBJ2-5 and V is TRBV5-1; 7 bases agree with TRBD1. The CDR3 extends over 13 amino acids. Germline assignment: CDR1 SGHRS and CDR2 YFSETQ. V dropped 4 bases and J dropped 5; count of bases not matched to a gene: 5. CDR3 sequence (DNA): TGCGCCAGCAGCGGGACAGTAGGTGAGACCCAGTACTTC. This codes for CASSGTVGETQYF.

The chain carries TRBV7-2 and TRBJ2-1; TRBD2 matches 9 bases. Germline CDR1 is SGHTA and CDR2 is FQGNSA. This CDR3 is built from 15 residues. Trimming at V came to 7 bases and at J to 4 bases, leaving 8 bases not matched to a gene. The CDR3 DNA reads as TGTGCCAGCACCGTCCTAGCGGGGTTTTACAATGAGCAGTTCTTC. It translates to CASTVLAGFYNEQFF.

The rearrangement uses TRBV18 and TRBJ2-3; TRBD1 matches at 7 bases. V lost 3 bases, J lost 1 base, and 1 base stayed unmatched. CDR1 and CDR2 (germline): KGHSH, LQKENI. The CDR3 is 14 residues long. The CDR3 DNA reads as TGTGCCAGCTCACCCGGACAGGGCACAGATACGCAGTATTTT. As protein: CASSPGQGTDTQYF.

The V and J genes are TRBV19 and TRBJ1-5; TRBD1 matches at 8 bases. Germline lookup yields CDR1 LNHDA and CDR2 SQIVND (reference sequence). There are 20 residues in the CDR3. Unmatched junction bases numbered 18, after V lost 1 base and J lost 4 bases. In nucleotides, the CDR3 is TGTGCCAGTAGTATAGGCTCTATTCGCGGACAGGGACGTCCGAATCAGCCCCAGCATTTT. It specifies CASSIGSIRGQGRPNQPQHF.

This clone appeared a single time. The rearrangement uses TRBV7-2 and TRBJ1-4; possibly TRBD1 for D (5 bases). The CDR3 is made up of 15 amino acids. CDR1 SGHTA and CDR2 FQGNSA come from the germline V gene. V gave up 5 bases and J gave up 7 bases, with 17 bases separating them. This chain's CDR3 is CASSPRLVQGEKLFF. The CDR3 DNA reads TGTGCCAGCAGCCCCCGTTTAGTCCAGGGTGAAAAACTGTTTTTT.

The rearrangement uses TRBV18 and TRBJ2-1, with 7 bases that match TRBD1. The CDR3 runs to 16 residues. The ends lost 1 base at V and 2 bases at J; junction bases unmatched: 5. The germline V gene encodes CDR1 KGHSH and CDR2 LQKENI. The CDR3 sequence: CASSPRVQGAYNEQFF. Here the CDR3 DNA reads TGTGCCAGCTCACCACGGGTCCAGGGGGCCTACAATGAGCAGTTCTTC.

The chain carries TRBV27 and TRBJ1-5; D not resolved. Trimming cost V 4 bases and J 1 base, with 8 bases left between them. Germline V gene data show CDR1 as MNHEY and CDR2 as SMNVEV (reference sequence). CDR3 length: 14 amino acids. In DNA form, the CDR3 reads TGTGCCAGCAGTTATTCGGGAAGCAATCAGCCCCAGCATTTT. This gives the protein CASSYSGSNQPQHF.

The chain has TRBV6-5 and TRBJ1-4; unclear D gene. V shed 4 bases and J shed 4 bases, with 1 base lying between them. Germline loops: CDR1 MNHEY, CDR2 SVGAGI. CDR3 length: 11 amino acids. CDR3 sequence (DNA): TGTGCCAGCAGTTTTAATGAAAAACTGTTTTTT. Encoded protein: CASSFNEKLFF.

The genes are TRBV27 and TRBJ1-2; the D is unclear. Germline CDR1 and CDR2: MNHEY and SMNVEV (reference sequence). Trimming took 5 bases from V and 1 from J, leaving 14 bases between them. The CDR3 length is 15 residues. CDR3 amino acids: CASSPHRANNYGYTF. In DNA, the CDR3 is TGTGCCAGCAGTCCACATAGGGCAAATAACTATGGCTACACCTTC.

The genes are TRBV2 and TRBJ2-7; 10 bases are shared with TRBD1. This CDR3 is 16 amino acids long. The V and J ends lost 8 bases and 5 bases, in that order; junction bases with no gene match: 15. The germline V gene has CDR1 SNHLY and CDR2 FYNNEI. The CDR3 DNA reads TGTGCCAGCTCGTTGGGGCCAGACAGGGGGCAAGACGAGCAGTACTTC. Protein sequence: CASSLGPDRGQDEQYF.

The CDR3 loop is CAWGGQFSSTDTQYF. The CDR3, as DNA: TGTGCCTGGGGGGGACAGTTTAGTAGCACAGATACGCAGTATTTT. The chain joins TRBV30 to TRBJ2-3; 7 nucleotides align to TRBD1. Germline CDR1 GTSNPN, CDR2 SVGIG (reference sequence). V dropped 5 bases and J dropped 0; count of bases not matched to a gene: 8. This CDR3 has 15 residues. Drawing the rest from reference TRBV30 and TRBJ2-3, the complete variable domain is SQTIHQWPATLVQPVGSPLSLECTVEGTSNPNLYWYRQAAGRGLQLLFYSVGIGQISSEVPQNLSASRPQDRQFILSSKKLLLSDSGFYLCAWGGQFSSTDTQYFGPGTRLTVL.

This sequence joins TRBV9 and TRBJ1-1; 7 bases fit TRBD1. J lost 3 bases, V lost 5 bases, and 10 bases had no gene match. This CDR3 has 15 amino acids. The germline V gene encodes CDR1 SGDLS and CDR2 YYNGEE. The CDR3 loop is CASRSRAQGDTEAFF. CDR3 nucleotides: TGTGCCAGCAGAAGTAGGGCCCAGGGGGACACTGAAGCTTTCTTT.

The chain has TRBV5-6 and TRBJ2-4; D is uncertain. V lost 4 bases to trimming and J lost 5 bases, with 4 bases between them. The germline gives CDR1 SGHDT, CDR2 YYEEEE. The CDR3 consists of 11 residues. CDR3 bases: TGTGCCAGCAGCGCGCAAAACATTCAGTACTTC. This translates into CASSAQNIQYF.